This entry concerns a single T cell receptor (beta chain). In the original analysis: Scientists estimated how many nucleated cells there were by amplifying reference gene primers. Assay used: immunoSEQ multiplex PCR; TCRdb lists only in-frame clones, some missing. V, J and clone size reflect that table, while D and trimming were determined from the DNA. The table shows roughly 100,000 clones, with around 84% occurring only once. The CDR3 extends over 14 amino acids. V was clipped by 8 bases and J by 4 bases, with 15 bases between them. The V gene's germline CDR1 is SNHLY and CDR2 FYNNEI. This specimen belongs to a study of blood T cell repertoires in COVID-19. About the study: COVID-19 samples, acute and convalescent, were from the United States, Italy and Spain. The analysed material was cDNA or gDNA that came from T cells, B-cell-depleted T cells, or PBMCs.

The sample comprised peripheral blood. The receptor's source is a human donor in a cohort sampled during active COVID-19. The chain joins TRBV2 to TRBJ1-5; D unclear. CDR3 protein: CASGGRAPNQPQHF. Written as DNA, the CDR3 is TGTGCCAGCGGAGGCCGGGCTCCAAATCAGCCCCAGCATTTT.